The 28 T cell receptor beta chains in this list originate from one sample, sequenced in a study of T cells in Graves' hyperthyroidism and ophthalmopathy. Amplified TCR beta CDR3 regions came from RNA transcripts. The TCR CDR3 was amplified in a first-round RT-PCR using the HTBI primer set. TCRdb re-called the multiplex PCR reads through MiXCR, storing one row per CDR3 protein. The sample lists some 350,000 distinct CDR3 sequences; 25% were seen once. The sequencing sample was made of blood. Receptors were obtained from a man in his forties or fifties with Graves' hyperthyroidism.

This clonotype was seen a few times. V usage is TRBV12-3 or TRBV12-4 and J usage is TRBJ2-1; no clear D. The CDR3 runs to 13 residues. With 2 bases removed from V and 5 bases from J, the gap between germline ends came to 7 bases. Here the CDR3 DNA reads TGTGCCAGCAGTTTACCGTCGAACAATGAGCAGTTCTTC. It is translated as CASSLPSNNEQFF.

V and J are TRBV6-1 and TRBJ2-2, with 9 bases aligning to TRBD1. Germline assignment: CDR1 MNHNS and CDR2 SASEGT. The CDR3 covers 18 residues. With 7 bases clipped from V and 1 base from J, the junction kept 13 bases outside the gene matches. The DNA for the CDR3 is TGTGCCAGCAACCGACGATACCCGGGACAGGGGAACACCGGGGAGCTGTTTTTT. It specifies CASNRRYPGQGNTGELFF.

A remark on this clonotype: A much larger clone lies one base from this, so it may be a read error. The rearrangement joins TRBV5-1 to TRBJ2-7; 7 bases match TRBD2. Germline V gene sequence: CDR1 SGHRS, CDR2 YFSETQ. The CDR3 has 15 amino acids. The CDR3, as DNA: TGCGCCAGCGGCTTCGGCGGGAGCAGTGGGGACGAGCAGTACTTC. As protein: CASGFGGSSGDEQYF. Based on the CDR3 plus reference TRBV5-1 and TRBJ2-7, the full variable domain is KAGVTQTPRYLIKTRGQQVTLSCSPISGHRSVSWYQQTPGQGLQFLFEYFSETQRNKGNFPGRFSGRQFSNSRSEMNVSTLELGDSALYLCASGFGGSSGDEQYFGPGTRLTVT.

This clonotype was observed a handful of times. The rearrangement links TRBV7-6 to TRBJ2-3; no clear D gene. Trimming removed 8 bases at V and 10 bases at J, with 16 bases between. CDR1 and CDR2 from the germline V gene are SGHVS and FNYEAQ. CDR3 length: 12 residues. The CDR3 DNA reads TGTGCCAGCGCCGACCCCTCTTCGCCGCAGTATTTT. Translation gives CASADPSSPQYF.

This clonotype was seen repeatedly, ten times or more. The rearrangement links TRBV10-1 to TRBJ1-2; D possibly corresponds to TRBD1 (5 bases). V was clipped by 3 bases and J by 5 bases, with 7 bases between them. CDR1 and CDR2 from the germline V gene are WNHNN and SYGVQD (reference sequence). The CDR3 is 12 amino acids. CDR3 DNA: TGCGCCAGCAGTGATGGGACGTATGGCTACACCTTC. This gives the protein CASSDGTYGYTF.

This sequence joins TRBV5-1 and TRBJ2-7; weak D call: TRBD1 (5 bases). The V gene lost 1 base and the J gene lost 0 bases, with 11 bases spanning the gap. The CDR3 covers 15 residues. CDR1 and CDR2 from the germline V gene are SGHRS and YFSETQ. CDR3 bases: TGCGCCAGCAGCTTGTTTCCGACAGTCTCCTACGAGCAGTACTTC. It specifies CASSLFPTVSYEQYF.

The gene calls are TRBV7-8 and TRBJ2-7; 12 bases line up with TRBD2. The CDR3 runs to 19 residues. Germline CDR1 and CDR2: SGHVS and FQNEAQ. The J segment lost 6 bases and the V segment lost 0 bases, leaving 15 bases of the junction unmatched. The CDR3 loop reads CASSLASLLLAGGRVEQYF. CDR3 in DNA: TGTGCCAGCAGCTTAGCAAGCCTCTTGCTAGCGGGAGGGCGGGTCGAGCAGTACTTC.

The V gene is TRBV19, the J gene TRBJ1-5; 7 nucleotides agree with TRBD1. There are 16 residues in the CDR3. The germline gives CDR1 LNHDA, CDR2 SQIVND (reference sequence). The J segment lost 4 bases and the V segment lost 5 bases, leaving 11 bases of the junction unmatched. The CDR3 nucleotides read TGTGCCAGTAGTGGGGGCCGACAGGGACCGAATCAGCCCCAGCATTTT. As protein: CASSGGRQGPNQPQHF.

The chain couples TRBV29-1 to TRBJ2-1, with D possibly TRBD2 on 5 matching bases. The V gene lost 3 bases and the J gene lost 7 bases, with 19 bases spanning the gap. The germline V gene encodes CDR1 SQVTM and CDR2 ANQGSEA. CDR3 length: 15 residues. This chain's CDR3 is CSVELPLLRENEQFF. The CDR3 DNA reads TGCAGCGTTGAGCTACCTCTCCTGAGGGAGAATGAGCAGTTCTTC.

This clonotype was counted only a few times. The rearrangement joins TRBV19 to TRBJ1-1, with 8 bases matching TRBD1. CDR1 and CDR2 (germline): LNHDA, SQIVND (reference sequence). This CDR3 comprises 15 residues. J was trimmed by 5 bases and V by 7 bases; bases with no gene match: 12. The CDR3 nucleotides read TGTGCCAGTAAGACCCCAGGGGGCGTAGGAACTGAAGCTTTCTTT. This encodes CASKTPGGVGTEAFF.

The chain combines TRBV29-1 with TRBJ1-2; weak D call: TRBD1 (5 bases). V lost 2 bases, J lost 5 bases, and 12 bases lay in between. Germline V gene sequence: CDR1 SQVTM, CDR2 ANQGSEA. CDR3 length: 13 amino acids. The CDR3 DNA follows: TGCAGCGTTGAAAGCCAGGGTGGGTATGGCTACACCTTC. It specifies CSVESQGGYGYTF.

This clonotype was detected ten times or more. The genes are TRBV13 and TRBJ2-3, with TRBD2 identical over 14 bases. V was clipped by 5 bases and J by 4 bases; unmatched bases: 8. CDR1 is PRHDT, CDR2 FYEKMQ, per germline (reference sequence). The CDR3 extends over 17 amino acids. CDR3 in amino acids: CASSDSPGLAGADTQYF. CDR3 nucleotides: TGTGCCAGCAGCGACTCCCCGGGACTAGCGGGAGCAGATACGCAGTATTTT.

Only one count was recorded for this clonotype. The rearrangement joins TRBV19 to TRBJ1-5; D gene unclear. V dropped 0 bases and J dropped 7 bases, with 7 bases sitting between them. The CDR3 length is 13 residues. The germline CDR1 and CDR2 sequences are LNHDA and SQIVND (reference sequence). Here the CDR3 reads CASSIDGDQPQHF. Written as DNA, the CDR3 is TGTGCCAGTAGTATAGATGGAGACCAGCCCCAGCATTTT.

Worth noting for this clonotype: A much larger clone lies one base from this, so it may be a read error. J is TRBJ1-1 and V is TRBV27; D possibly corresponds to TRBD1 (6 bases). V gave up 7 bases and J gave up 0 bases, with 12 bases separating them. CDR1 is MNHEY, CDR2 SMNVEV, per germline (reference sequence). The CDR3 has 14 residues. The CDR3: CASMQGLMNTEAFF. In DNA, the CDR3 is TGTGCCAGCATGCAGGGGCTGATGAACACTGAAGCTTTCTTT.

This clonotype has a handful of counts. The DNA for the CDR3 is TGTGCCAGCAGGGGCACGGGGTTGGGGCACGCCTACGAGCAGTACTTC. Protein sequence: CASRGTGLGHAYEQYF. The chain joins TRBV12-3 or TRBV12-4 to TRBJ2-7, with D perhaps given as TRBD1 or TRBD2 (5 bases each). This CDR3 is 16 amino acids long. Trimming took off 6 bases at V and 2 bases at J, with 20 bases between the two ends.

This clonotype was counted only a few times. Germline and junction disagree at one end, which may indicate a read error. The genes are TRBV5-1 and TRBJ1-2; 8 bases line up with TRBD1. The CDR3 consists of 15 residues. Germline CDR1 reads SGHRS; CDR2 reads YFSETQ. CDR3 sequence (DNA): TGCGCCAGCAGCTCCCGACAGGGGAACTTGGATGGCTACGCCTTC. Protein: CASSSRQGNLDGYAF.

This clonotype appeared many times. The genes are TRBV24-1 and TRBJ2-1, with TRBD2 identical over 8 bases. CDR1 is KGHDR, CDR2 SFDVKD, per germline. The junction had 7 bases not matched to a gene; V was cut back by 9 bases and J by 4 bases. The CDR3 length is 14 residues. CDR3 amino acids: CATRTGGAYNEQFF. Written as DNA, the CDR3 is TGTGCCACCCGTACCGGGGGGGCGTACAATGAGCAGTTCTTC.

V and J are TRBV3-1 and TRBJ1-5; D remains unclear. The germline gives CDR1 LGHDT, CDR2 YNNKEL (reference sequence). The V end lost 0 bases, the J end lost 2 bases, and 8 bases lay between the germline ends. The CDR3 has 15 residues. CDR3 region: CASSQDLTRNQPQHF. The CDR3 DNA follows: TGTGCCAGCAGCCAAGATCTCACGCGCAATCAGCCCCAGCATTTT.

This clonotype was observed a handful of times. The chain carries TRBV9 and TRBJ2-7; 12 nucleotides match TRBD1. The CDR3 is 14 residues long. V trimming: 4 bases; J trimming: 5 bases; junction bases outside the gene matches: 4. Germline V gene lookup returns CDR1 SGDLS and CDR2 YYNGEE. The DNA for the CDR3 is TGTGCCAGCAGCCAGGGACAGGGGGCGAACGAGCAGTACTTC. This codes for CASSQGQGANEQYF.

Regarding this clonotype: A much more abundant neighbour one base away suggests this may be a read error. This chain connects TRBV3-1 to TRBJ2-1, with a possible D match to TRBD2 (6 bases). CDR3 size: 14 residues. V lost 5 bases and J 12 bases, leaving 20 bases between the germline ends. In germline, CDR1 is LGHDT, CDR2 YNNKEL (reference sequence). This CDR3 is CASSIQLLRGGQFF. CDR3 nucleotides: TGTGCCAGCAGCATACAACTGCTGCGGGGTGGGCAGTTCTTC.

This CDR3 is CSVEDEREGLNEQYF. The CDR3 DNA reads as TGCAGCGTTGAAGATGAGAGGGAGGGTCTCAACGAGCAGTACTTC. This chain joins TRBV29-1 and TRBJ2-7; 7 bases are a match to TRBD2. The CDR3 is 15 residues long. Germline CDR1 is SQVTM and CDR2 is ANQGSEA. The J segment lost 5 bases and the V segment lost 0 bases, leaving 10 bases of the junction unmatched.

The chain combines TRBV20-1 with TRBJ2-1, with 7 bases matching TRBD2. This CDR3 spans 13 amino acids. From germline, CDR1 is DFQATT and CDR2 SNEGSKA (reference sequence). J lost 3 bases, V lost 4 bases, and 3 bases had no gene match. The chain's CDR3 is CSATRESYNEQFF. The DNA of the CDR3 is TGCAGTGCTACGCGGGAGAGCTACAATGAGCAGTTCTTC.

This clonotype was seen only a few times. The chain joins TRBV11-3 to TRBJ2-1; 13 bases agree with TRBD2. Trimming removed 8 bases from V and 9 bases from J; junction bases left unmatched: 7. The CDR3 has 14 amino acids. In germline, CDR1 is SGHNT, CDR2 YENEEA. In DNA form, the CDR3 reads TGTGCCAGCGGAAGGACTAGCGGGAGTCTTGAGCAGTTCTTC. It specifies CASGRTSGSLEQFF.

This sequence joins TRBV29-1 and TRBJ2-7; D possibly corresponds to TRBD2 (5 bases). The CDR3 contains 16 residues. V was shortened by 3 bases and J by 0 bases, with 18 bases between the two germline ends. Germline loops: CDR1 SQVTM, CDR2 ANQGSEA. The CDR3 region has the DNA TGCAGCGTTGAGAATTTATTTGGACTGAGCTCCTACGAGCAGTACTTC. Protein product: CSVENLFGLSSYEQYF.

Ten or more counts support this clonotype. The chain uses TRBV12-3 or TRBV12-4 and TRBJ2-7; D perhaps matches TRBD2 (6 bases). V dropped 6 bases and J dropped 2 bases, with 11 bases sitting between them. The CDR3 totals 13 residues. The CDR3 bases are TGTGCCAGCAGCCAGTGGGGGGCCTACGAGCAGTACTTC. Translating gives CASSQWGAYEQYF.

V is TRBV7-2 and J is TRBJ2-4; no definite D call. The germline V gene has CDR1 SGHTA and CDR2 FQGNSA. V lost 1 base and J 1 base, leaving 20 bases between the germline ends. This CDR3 has 19 amino acids. The CDR3 DNA reads as TGTGCCAGCAGCTTAGAAGGTCCCCCGGTTTTGTGGGCCAAAAACATTCAGTACTTC. This sequence encodes CASSLEGPPVLWAKNIQYF. Combining the CDR3 with reference TRBV7-2 and TRBJ2-4 gives the whole variable domain GAGVSQSPSNKVTEKGKDVELRCDPISGHTALYWYRQSLGQGLEFLIYFQGNSAPDKSGLPSDRFSAERTGGSVSTLTIQRTQQEDSAVYLCASSLEGPPVLWAKNIQYFGAGTRLSVL.

The CDR3: CASSQRGEKRSPLHF. DNA of the CDR3: TGTGCCAGCAGTCAGAGGGGGGAGAAGCGGTCACCCCTCCACTTT. The chain combines TRBV12-3 or TRBV12-4 with TRBJ1-6; TRBD1 is a possible D gene (6 bases). The CDR3 contains 15 residues. V lost 5 bases and J 10 bases, leaving 18 bases between the germline ends.

V is TRBV5-1 and J is TRBJ1-1, with 7 bases identical to TRBD1. J lost 0 bases, V lost 4 bases, and 12 bases had no gene match. The CDR3 extends over 17 amino acids. CDR1 and CDR2 (germline): SGHRS, YFSETQ. The CDR3: CASSRGATGFMNTEAFF. CDR3 nucleotide sequence: TGCGCCAGCAGCCGAGGGGCGACAGGGTTCATGAACACTGAAGCTTTCTTT.